This TCR beta chain was documented in a study of T cells in localized non-small cell lung cancer. With regard to this clone: The antigen remains unidentified.

The assay was immunoSEQ multiplex PCR, and TCRdb's table has in-frame clones only and misses some. The sample carries 2,500 to 3,000 clones, about 28% recorded once. Study-level results: The study detected a median about 57 of the top 100 tumor clones in adjacent lung. Uninvolved adjacent lung, not tumor, had the highest T cell clonality. A denser population of T cells in blood accompanied longer overall survival.

CDR3 length equals 20 residues. V was clipped by 7 bases and J by 3 bases; unmatched bases: 20. In germline, CDR1 is MNHGY, CDR2 SAAAGT. The source material was lung tumor tissue, sampled before any cancer treatment. The chain employs TRBV6-8 and TRBJ2-6, with TRBD2 matching 8 bases. The sequence was collected from a male donor aged 60 or older with stage II squamous cell lung carcinoma. Here the CDR3 reads CASTYLAPGVAGSGANVLTF. CDR3 nucleotides: TGTGCCAGCACCTACCTGGCCCCCGGGGTAGCGGGGAGTGGGGCCAACGTCCTGACTTTC.